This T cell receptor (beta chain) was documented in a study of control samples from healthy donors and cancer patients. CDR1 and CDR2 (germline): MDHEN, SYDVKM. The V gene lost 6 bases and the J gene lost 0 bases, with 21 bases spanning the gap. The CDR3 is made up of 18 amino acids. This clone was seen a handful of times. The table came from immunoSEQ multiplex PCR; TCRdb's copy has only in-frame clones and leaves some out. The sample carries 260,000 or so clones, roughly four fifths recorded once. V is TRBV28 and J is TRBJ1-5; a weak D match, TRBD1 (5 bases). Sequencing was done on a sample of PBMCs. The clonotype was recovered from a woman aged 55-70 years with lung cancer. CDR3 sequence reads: CASSSAQWGVYSNQPQHF. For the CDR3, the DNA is TGTGCCAGCAGCTCTGCCCAGTGGGGCGTATATAGCAATCAGCCCCAGCATTTT. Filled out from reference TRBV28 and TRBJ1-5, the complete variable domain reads DVKVTQSSRYLVKRTGEKVFLECVQDMDHENMFWYRQDPGLGLRLIYFSYDVKMKEKGDIPEGYSVSREKKERFSLILESASTNQTSMYLCASSSAQWGVYSNQPQHFGDGTRLSIL.